This TCR beta chain was captured in a study of blood T cells in healthy people across ages. The CDR3 contains 16 residues. Deletions cut 8 bases from V and 4 bases from J, with 22 bases between. This clonotype was counted ten times or more. What it binds is unknown. Using a J-beta primer mix together with a sample-barcoded 5' primer, a second PCR was run for roughly 7 to 11 cycles. TCRdb ran MiXCR on the 5' RACE reads and lists one entry per CDR3 protein. The profile shows about 1.1 million distinct CDR3 sequences, around two fifths of them singletons. Study outcomes and limitations: In older individuals, TCR beta diversity per million T cells was lower, falling roughly linearly with age.

The draw of peripheral blood yielded around 10 milliliters from each donor. Total RNA extracted from each sample amounted to at least 6 micrograms. The TCR sequence derives from a man aged 18 to 35 in good health. The sample taken for sequencing was blood. The V and J genes are TRBV12-3 or TRBV12-4 and TRBJ2-3; D gene unclear. The CDR3 here is CASPPDGTLSSDTQYF. For the CDR3, the DNA is TGTGCCAGCCCCCCGGACGGAACCCTTAGCTCAGATACGCAGTATTTT.